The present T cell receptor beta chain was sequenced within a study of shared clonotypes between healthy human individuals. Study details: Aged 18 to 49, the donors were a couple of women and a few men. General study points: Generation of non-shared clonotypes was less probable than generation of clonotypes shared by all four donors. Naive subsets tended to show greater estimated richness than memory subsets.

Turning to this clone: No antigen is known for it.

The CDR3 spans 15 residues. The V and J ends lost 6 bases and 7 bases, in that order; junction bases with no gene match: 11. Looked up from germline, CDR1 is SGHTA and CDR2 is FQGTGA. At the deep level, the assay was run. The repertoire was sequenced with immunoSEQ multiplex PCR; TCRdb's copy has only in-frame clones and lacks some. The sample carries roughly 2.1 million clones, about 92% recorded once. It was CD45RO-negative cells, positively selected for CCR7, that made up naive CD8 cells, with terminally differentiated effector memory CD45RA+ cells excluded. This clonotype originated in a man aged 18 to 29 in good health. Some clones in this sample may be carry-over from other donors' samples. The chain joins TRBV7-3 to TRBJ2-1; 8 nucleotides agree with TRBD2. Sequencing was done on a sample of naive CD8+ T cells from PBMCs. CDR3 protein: CASSPSGGVGNEQFF. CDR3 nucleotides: TGTGCCAGCAGTCCCAGCGGGGGAGTCGGGAATGAGCAGTTCTTC.